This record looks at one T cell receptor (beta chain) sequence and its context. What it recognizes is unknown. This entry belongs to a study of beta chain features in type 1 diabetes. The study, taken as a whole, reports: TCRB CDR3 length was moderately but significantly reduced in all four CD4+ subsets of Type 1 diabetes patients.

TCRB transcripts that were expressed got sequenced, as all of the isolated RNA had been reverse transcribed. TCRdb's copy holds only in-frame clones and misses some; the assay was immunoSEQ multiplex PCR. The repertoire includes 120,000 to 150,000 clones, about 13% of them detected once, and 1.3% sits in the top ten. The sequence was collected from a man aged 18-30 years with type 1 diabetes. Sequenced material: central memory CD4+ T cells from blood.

CDR3: CASRPNPDTQYF. In DNA, the CDR3 is TGTGCCAGCAGACCAAATCCGGATACGCAGTATTTT. V and J are TRBV28 and TRBJ2-3; D not resolved. The V gene lost 6 bases and the J gene lost 6 bases, with 10 bases spanning the gap. The CDR3 spans 12 residues. Per germline, CDR1 MDHEN and CDR2 SYDVKM. The full variable domain, rest sourced from reference TRBV28 and TRBJ2-3, is DVKVTQSSRYLVKRTGEKVFLECVQDMDHENMFWYRQDPGLGLRLIYFSYDVKMKEKGDIPEGYSVSREKKERFSLILESASTNQTSMYLCASRPNPDTQYFGPGTRLTVL.